This TCR beta chain is drawn from a study of technical replicates of blood from a handful of donors. Trimming took 0 bases from V and 4 from J, leaving 10 bases between them. The CDR3 is made up of 15 amino acids. Germline assignment: CDR1 MNHEY and CDR2 SVGAGI. Clones were sequenced by immunoSEQ multiplex PCR, and TCRdb holds only the in-frame ones, with some missing. The data contain fewer than 90,000 clones, around 94% of them singletons. This clonotype was obtained from a human donor in good health. The sequenced sample consisted of T cells isolated from PBMCs. The J gene is TRBJ2-1, the V gene TRBV6-5; D call uncertain. CDR3: CASSYSRYQYNEQFF. The CDR3 nucleotides read TGTGCCAGCAGTTACTCCCGCTACCAATACAATGAGCAGTTCTTC.